These 30 T cell receptor beta chains were all obtained from the same sample, sequenced in a study of TIL therapy for anti-PD-1-resistant metastatic lung cancer. Regarding time point: pre-treatment sample, taken before nivolumab and TIL therapy. This was the immunoSEQ v3 assay. Profiled with immunoSEQ multiplex PCR; TCRdb holds only in-frame clones, not every one. The sample has about 32,000 clones, 74% seen once; the top ten hold about 3%. Source: blood, taken at baseline. The receptors were gathered from a woman between 25 and 85 years old with non-small cell lung cancer.

In its sample, this clone was seen once. This rearrangement joins TRBV6-6 to TRBJ2-5; D is ambiguous. CDR3 length equals 14 residues. Germline V CDR1 and CDR2: MNHNY, SVGAGI (reference sequence). The ends were cut back, 3 bases at V and 0 bases at J, with 8 bases in the middle. CDR3 bases: TGTGCCAGCAGTTATGAGGCGAACCAAGAGACCCAGTACTTC. Protein: CASSYEANQETQYF.

The chain links TRBV15 to TRBJ2-5, with D perhaps TRBD2 (6 bases). CDR1 and CDR2 from the germline V gene are LNHNV and YYDKDF (reference sequence). V was shortened by 4 bases and J by 5 bases, with 14 bases between the two germline ends. The CDR3 is 14 residues long. The CDR3 spells CATSTYGSSETQYF. In DNA, the CDR3 is TGTGCCACCAGCACTTACGGGAGCTCGGAGACCCAGTACTTC. Filled out from reference TRBV15 and TRBJ2-5, the complete variable domain reads DAMVIQNPRYQVTQFGKPVTLSCSQTLNHNVMYWYQQKSSQAPKLLFHYYDKDFNNEADTPDNFQSRRPNTSFCFLDIRSPGLGDTAMYLCATSTYGSSETQYFGPGTRLLVL.

V and J are TRBV27 and TRBJ2-6; 10 nucleotides agree with TRBD1. There are 20 residues in the CDR3. Germline CDR1 and CDR2: MNHEY and SMNVEV (reference sequence). V shed 0 bases, J shed 2 bases, and the junction held 10 bases outside the gene matches. The CDR3 DNA reads TGTGCCAGCAGTTTATCGTGGGACAGGGGCGTGATAGCTGGGGCCAACGTCCTGACTTTC. Translated: CASSLSWDRGVIAGANVLTF. Full variable domain (rest looked up from reference TRBV27 and TRBJ2-6): EAQVTQNPRYLITVTGKKLTVTCSQNMNHEYMSWYRQDPGLGLRQIYYSMNVEVTDKGDVPEGYKVSRKEKRNFPLILESPSPNQTSLYFCASSLSWDRGVIAGANVLTFGAGSRLTVL.

The V gene is TRBV9, the J gene TRBJ1-2, with 7 bases identical to TRBD1. This CDR3 is 15 amino acids long. CDR1 is SGDLS, CDR2 YYNGEE, per germline. With V trimmed by 4 bases and J by 5 bases, 11 bases remained unmatched. Here the CDR3 DNA reads TGTGCCAGCAGCCCGACCCTGGGACAGACTTATGGCTACACCTTC. Translation gives CASSPTLGQTYGYTF.

The chain uses TRBV11-2 and TRBJ2-5, with D perhaps TRBD2 (5 bases). V was cut by 0 bases and J by 5 bases, with 13 bases left in between. The CDR3 length is 15 residues. The germline gives CDR1 SGHAT, CDR2 FQNNGV. CDR3 DNA sequence: TGTGCCAGCAGCTTAGAGTCTAGCTTGAGGGAGACCCAGTACTTC. Amino acids: CASSLESSLRETQYF.

The rearrangement uses TRBV5-4 and TRBJ1-5; D remains ambiguous. V was shortened by 4 bases and J by 3 bases, with 11 bases between the two germline ends. CDR1 is SGHNT, CDR2 YYREEE, per germline (reference sequence). The CDR3 has 14 residues. CDR3 sequence reads: CASSLGPVNQPQHF. The CDR3 nucleotides are TGTGCCAGCAGCCTCGGACCGGTCAATCAGCCCCAGCATTTT.

This chain links TRBV5-1 with TRBJ2-5; D ambiguous. Trimming cost V 5 bases and J 1 base, with 9 bases left between them. Per the germline V gene, CDR1 is SGHRS and CDR2 is YFSETQ. This CDR3 region has 13 residues. CDR3: CASREWVQETQYF. CDR3 bases: TGCGCCAGCAGAGAGTGGGTCCAAGAGACCCAGTACTTC. Together with reference TRBV5-1 and TRBJ2-5, the CDR3 gives the full variable domain: KAGVTQTPRYLIKTRGQQVTLSCSPISGHRSVSWYQQTPGQGLQFLFEYFSETQRNKGNFPGRFSGRQFSNSRSEMNVSTLELGDSALYLCASREWVQETQYFGPGTRLLVL.

V and J are TRBV7-8 and TRBJ1-2; D gene uncertain. The germline gives CDR1 SGHVS, CDR2 FQNEAQ. CDR3 length: 13 amino acids. V was trimmed by 5 bases and J by 0 bases, leaving 7 bases between them. The CDR3 loop reads CASSPGANYGYTF. CDR3 bases: TGTGCCAGCAGCCCCGGAGCTAACTATGGCTACACCTTC.

This clone appeared a single time. The rearrangement uses TRBV14 and TRBJ2-5; D tentatively fits TRBD1 or TRBD2 (5 bases each). Germline loops: CDR1 SGHDN, CDR2 FVKESK. With 4 bases removed from V and 4 bases from J, the gap between germline ends came to 16 bases. The length of the CDR3 is 15 residues. Here the CDR3 DNA reads TGTGCCAGCAGCCCAGAGATCGGGGCGTCAGAGACCCAGTACTTC. This codes for CASSPEIGASETQYF.

The chain carries TRBV27 and TRBJ1-1, with D unresolved. Germline assignment: CDR1 MNHEY and CDR2 SMNVEV (reference sequence). V was trimmed by 0 bases and J by 3 bases, leaving 11 bases between them. The CDR3 extends over 15 amino acids. CDR3 in DNA: TGTGCCAGCAGTTTATCGCGCCGACGGGACACTGAAGCTTTCTTT. Protein sequence: CASSLSRRRDTEAFF.

The rearrangement joins TRBV7-9 to TRBJ2-7; 10 bases map to TRBD2. CDR1 and CDR2 from the germline V gene are SEHNR and FQNEAQ (reference sequence). CDR3 size: 16 residues. J was trimmed by 3 bases and V by 4 bases; bases with no gene match: 9. The CDR3 bases are TGTGCCAGCAGCTCATCACTAGCGGGGAATTTCTACGAGCAGTACTTC. Translation: CASSSSLAGNFYEQYF.

The chain is built from TRBV7-6 and TRBJ1-1, with unresolved D. This CDR3 is built from 13 residues. Trimming took off 5 bases at V and 0 bases at J, with 7 bases between the two ends. The V gene's germline CDR1 is SGHVS and CDR2 FNYEAQ. The CDR3 sequence is CASSPTVNTEAFF. Written as DNA, the CDR3 is TGTGCCAGCAGCCCAACAGTGAACACTGAAGCTTTCTTT.

The V gene is TRBV5-8, the J gene TRBJ1-5; 7 bases are shared with TRBD1. The CDR3 has 18 residues. Per the germline V gene, CDR1 is SGHTS and CDR2 is YDEGEE. The J segment lost 0 bases and the V segment lost 0 bases, leaving 9 bases of the junction unmatched. CDR3 sequence (DNA): TGTGCCAGCAGCTTGGGTCCCGGGACAGTTTATAGCAATCAGCCCCAGCATTTT. Translated, it gives CASSLGPGTVYSNQPQHF.

V and J are TRBV7-8 and TRBJ1-2; weak D call: TRBD1 (5 bases). Germline CDR1 is SGHVS and CDR2 is FQNEAQ. V lost 5 bases and J 2 bases, leaving 9 bases between the germline ends. This CDR3 region has 13 residues. The CDR3 bases are TGTGCCAGCAGCCCTGACAGCAACTATGGCTACACCTTC. The encoded protein is CASSPDSNYGYTF.

This clone was detected once. The chain has TRBV14 and TRBJ1-1; weak D call: TRBD1 (5 bases). V was clipped by 4 bases and J by 10 bases, with 22 bases between them. CDR1 is SGHDN and CDR2 is FVKESK in the germline V gene. The CDR3 totals 15 residues. CDR3 sequence (DNA): TGTGCCAGCAGCCCCCGGGCAGGGAGGGACTTGACAGCTTTCTTT. Protein product: CASSPRAGRDLTAFF.

The chain has TRBV5-4 and TRBJ1-1; TRBD1 matches at 7 bases. The CDR3 totals 12 residues. CDR1 SGHNT and CDR2 YYREEE come from the germline V gene (reference sequence). The trim removed 3 bases at V and 13 bases at J, leaving 9 bases unmatched. CDR3 in DNA: TGTGCCAGCAGCTCGGAGACAGGGAACGGTTTCTTT. Its translation: CASSSETGNGFF.

The chain couples TRBV7-9 to TRBJ2-1; 8 bases line up with TRBD2. This CDR3 spans 16 amino acids. The germline CDR1 and CDR2 sequences are SEHNR and FQNEAQ (reference sequence). Losses at the gene ends were 3 bases for V and 1 base for J; bases not matched to a gene: 5. DNA for the CDR3: TGTGCCAGCAGCTTGACTTCGGGGGGGTCCTACAATGAGCAGTTCTTC. Amino acids: CASSLTSGGSYNEQFF.

The rearrangement uses TRBV19 and TRBJ2-1; D is unresolved. Germline V CDR1 and CDR2: LNHDA, SQIVND (reference sequence). The CDR3 has 14 residues. V lost 6 bases, J lost 8 bases, and 17 bases lay in between. CDR3 protein: CASSQVLLAHEQFF. The CDR3 DNA sequence: TGTGCCAGTAGCCAGGTTCTTCTTGCCCATGAGCAGTTCTTC.

This clone was found a few times. The chain has TRBV4-2 and TRBJ2-4; 8 bases match TRBD2. The ends lost 0 bases at V and 3 bases at J; junction bases unmatched: 4. This CDR3 has 16 amino acids. Germline loops: CDR1 LGHNA, CDR2 YNFKEQ. As DNA, the CDR3 is TGTGCCAGCAGCCAAGAAAAGCGGGAGATCAAAAACATTCAGTACTTC. Translating it yields CASSQEKREIKNIQYF.

The chain uses TRBV19 and TRBJ2-7; D gene unclear. Looked up from germline, CDR1 is LNHDA and CDR2 is SQIVND (reference sequence). The V gene lost 1 base and the J gene lost 3 bases, with 7 bases spanning the gap. The CDR3 is made up of 13 amino acids. CDR3 DNA sequence: TGTGCCAGTAGTATAGTCCAGGACTACGAGCAGTACTTC. Protein product: CASSIVQDYEQYF.

J is TRBJ1-1 and V is TRBV5-1; TRBD1 aligns across 7 bases. The J segment lost 7 bases and the V segment lost 1 base, leaving 10 bases of the junction unmatched. The CDR3 consists of 15 residues. Germline CDR1 reads SGHRS; CDR2 reads YFSETQ. CDR3 bases: TGCGCCAGCAGCTTGTTTCAGGGGGTAAAATATGAAGCTTTCTTT. It yields the protein CASSLFQGVKYEAFF. Together with reference TRBV5-1 and TRBJ1-1, the CDR3 gives the full variable domain: KAGVTQTPRYLIKTRGQQVTLSCSPISGHRSVSWYQQTPGQGLQFLFEYFSETQRNKGNFPGRFSGRQFSNSRSEMNVSTLELGDSALYLCASSLFQGVKYEAFFGQGTRLTVV.

Judged by abundance, this clone is medium-sized. V gene TRBV4-1 combines with J gene TRBJ1-5, with a weak D call TRBD1 (5 bases). Germline loops: CDR1 MGHRA, CDR2 YSYEKL. V dropped 4 bases and J dropped 1 base, with 17 bases sitting between them. This CDR3 is built from 17 residues. The CDR3 bases are TGCGCCAGCAGCCCCCTGGGGCGGGGTAGGAGCAATCAGCCCCAGCATTTT. This encodes CASSPLGRGRSNQPQHF.

CDR3 in amino acids: CASSFVSNEQFF. CDR3 DNA: TGTGCCAGCAGCTTTGTGAGCAATGAGCAGTTCTTC. The rearrangement joins TRBV12-1 to TRBJ2-1; whether TRBD2, the table's D call, matches the DNA was not checked. TRBV12-1 is a pseudogene segment. The CDR3 runs to 12 residues.

The chain has TRBV4-2 and TRBJ2-7, with D uncertain. The V and J ends lost 0 bases and 3 bases respectively, with 3 bases between them. From germline, CDR1 is LGHNA and CDR2 YNFKEQ. The CDR3 extends over 12 amino acids. DNA of the CDR3: TGTGCCAGCAGCCAAGATCTCTACGAGCAGTACTTC. Its protein product is CASSQDLYEQYF.

This clone was found once. V usage is TRBV2 and J usage is TRBJ2-2, with 10 bases fitting TRBD2. The CDR3 extends over 17 amino acids. Germline CDR1 SNHLY, CDR2 FYNNEI. With 4 bases clipped from V and 2 bases from J, the junction kept 7 bases outside the gene matches. The CDR3 DNA reads TGTGCCAGCAGTGGCAGCGGGGGGGGATTTAACACCGGGGAGCTGTTTTTT. It yields the protein CASSGSGGGFNTGELFF.

This clone was detected once. The rearrangement uses TRBV7-9 and TRBJ2-3; 13 bases are a match to TRBD2. Germline V gives CDR1 SEHNR, CDR2 FQNEAQ (reference sequence). The J segment lost 6 bases and the V segment lost 4 bases, leaving 7 bases of the junction unmatched. This CDR3 region has 16 residues. The CDR3 reads CASSYGLAGAKDTQYF. The CDR3 nucleotides are TGTGCCAGCAGCTATGGACTAGCGGGAGCGAAGGATACGCAGTATTTT.

This rearrangement joins TRBV19 to TRBJ1-1; D may be TRBD1 (5 bases). This CDR3 contains 14 residues. V was clipped by 5 bases and J by 7 bases, with 17 bases between them. The germline V gene has CDR1 LNHDA and CDR2 SQIVND (reference sequence). The chain's CDR3 is CASSLWGSGSEAFF. In nucleotides, the CDR3 is TGTGCCAGTAGTCTCTGGGGGAGTGGCAGTGAAGCTTTCTTT.

This clone was counted only a few times. The V gene is TRBV15, the J gene TRBJ1-2, with D uncertain. CDR1 is LNHNV, CDR2 YYDKDF, per germline (reference sequence). The CDR3 is 15 amino acids. Deletions cut 0 bases from V and 4 bases from J, with 12 bases between. The CDR3: CATSRDQNPGYGYTF. DNA of the CDR3: TGTGCCACCAGCAGAGATCAGAACCCCGGCTATGGCTACACCTTC. The full variable domain, with the rest looked up from reference TRBV15 and TRBJ1-2, is DAMVIQNPRYQVTQFGKPVTLSCSQTLNHNVMYWYQQKSSQAPKLLFHYYDKDFNNEADTPDNFQSRRPNTSFCFLDIRSPGLGDTAMYLCATSRDQNPGYGYTFGSGTRLTVV.

The chain uses TRBV7-8 and TRBJ2-5, with 11 positions matching TRBD2. The CDR3 totals 18 residues. With V trimmed by 1 base and J by 3 bases, 10 bases remained unmatched. Per germline, CDR1 SGHVS and CDR2 FQNEAQ. This CDR3 reads CASSLVVAGGPEEETQYF. In DNA, the CDR3 is TGTGCCAGCAGCTTAGTGGTAGCGGGAGGGCCTGAGGAAGAGACCCAGTACTTC.

This clone came up a few times. This chain connects TRBV15 to TRBJ2-1; maybe TRBD1 (5 bases). The V end lost 3 bases, the J end lost 0 bases, and 21 bases lay between the germline ends. This CDR3 is built from 19 residues. Germline CDR1 is LNHNV and CDR2 is YYDKDF (reference sequence). The CDR3 loop reads CATSSWGRALSSSYNEQFF. CDR3 bases: TGTGCCACCAGCAGCTGGGGCAGGGCCCTCTCTAGCTCCTACAATGAGCAGTTCTTC.